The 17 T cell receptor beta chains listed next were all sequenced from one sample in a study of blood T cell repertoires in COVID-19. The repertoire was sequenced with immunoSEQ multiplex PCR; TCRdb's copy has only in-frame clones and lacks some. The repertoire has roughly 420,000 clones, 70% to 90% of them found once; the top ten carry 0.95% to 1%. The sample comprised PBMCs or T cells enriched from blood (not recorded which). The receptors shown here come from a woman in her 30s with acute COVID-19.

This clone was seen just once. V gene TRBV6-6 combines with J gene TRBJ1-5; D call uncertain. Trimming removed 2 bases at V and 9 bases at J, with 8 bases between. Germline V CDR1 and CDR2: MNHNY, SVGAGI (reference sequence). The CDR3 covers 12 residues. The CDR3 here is CASSYIGGPQHF. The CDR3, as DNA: TGTGCCAGCAGTTACATCGGCGGGCCCCAGCATTTT.

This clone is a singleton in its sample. The CDR3 sequence is CASSLSGAAIQYF. CDR3 DNA: TGTGCCAGCAGCTTAAGCGGCGCCGCCATTCAGTACTTC. The chain joins TRBV7-9 to TRBJ2-4, with TRBD2 as a possible D gene (5 bases). This CDR3 has 13 amino acids. V lost 2 bases and J 9 bases, leaving 11 bases between the germline ends. Germline V gene data show CDR1 as SEHNR and CDR2 as FQNEAQ (reference sequence).

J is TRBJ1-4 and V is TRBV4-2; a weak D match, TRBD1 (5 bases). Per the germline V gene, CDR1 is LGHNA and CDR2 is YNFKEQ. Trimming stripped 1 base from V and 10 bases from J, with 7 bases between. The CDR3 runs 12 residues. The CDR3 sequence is CASSQGGVKLFF. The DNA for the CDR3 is TGTGCCAGCAGCCAAGGGGGGGTAAAACTGTTTTTT.

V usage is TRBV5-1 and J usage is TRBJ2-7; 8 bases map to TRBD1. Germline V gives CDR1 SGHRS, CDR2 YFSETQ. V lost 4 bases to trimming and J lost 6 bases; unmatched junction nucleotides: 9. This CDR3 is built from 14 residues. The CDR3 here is CASSPAGGSREQYF. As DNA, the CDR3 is TGCGCCAGCAGCCCGGCAGGGGGCTCGCGCGAGCAGTACTTC.

This CDR3 is CAWSVKTAKSYGYTF. As DNA, the CDR3 is TGTGCCTGGAGTGTAAAGACAGCAAAAAGCTATGGCTACACCTTC. V usage is TRBV30 and J usage is TRBJ1-2; D perhaps matches TRBD1 (5 bases). The CDR3 is 15 amino acids. CDR1 GTSNPN and CDR2 SVGIG come from the germline V gene (reference sequence). Trimming cost V 0 bases and J 4 bases, with 15 bases left between them.

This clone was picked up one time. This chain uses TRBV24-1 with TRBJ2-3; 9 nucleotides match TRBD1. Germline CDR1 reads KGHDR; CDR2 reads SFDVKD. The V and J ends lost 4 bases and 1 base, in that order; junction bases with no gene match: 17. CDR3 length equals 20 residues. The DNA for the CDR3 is TGTGCCACCAGTGAGCCACAGGGGGCGAAAGGTTCTTCTGGCACAGATACGCAGTATTTT. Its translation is CATSEPQGAKGSSGTDTQYF.

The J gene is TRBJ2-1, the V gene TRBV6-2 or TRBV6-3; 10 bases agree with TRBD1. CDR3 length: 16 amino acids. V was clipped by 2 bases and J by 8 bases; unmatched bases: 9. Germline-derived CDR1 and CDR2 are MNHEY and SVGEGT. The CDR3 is CASSYLRDRGSDEQFF. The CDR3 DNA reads TGTGCCAGCAGTTACCTGAGGGACAGGGGTTCTGATGAGCAGTTCTTC.

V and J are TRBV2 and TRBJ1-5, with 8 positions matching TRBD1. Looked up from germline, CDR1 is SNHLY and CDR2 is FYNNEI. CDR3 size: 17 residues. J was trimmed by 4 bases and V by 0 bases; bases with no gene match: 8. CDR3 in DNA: TGTGCCAGCAGTGAAGCAGCAGGGGGCGGGGGAAATCAGCCCCAGCATTTT. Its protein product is CASSEAAGGGGNQPQHF.

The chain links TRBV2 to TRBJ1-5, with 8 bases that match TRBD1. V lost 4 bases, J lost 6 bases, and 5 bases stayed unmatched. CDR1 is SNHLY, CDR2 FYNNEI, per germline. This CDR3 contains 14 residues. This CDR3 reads CASSGGQGGQPQHF. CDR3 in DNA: TGTGCCAGCAGTGGAGGACAGGGCGGTCAGCCCCAGCATTTT.

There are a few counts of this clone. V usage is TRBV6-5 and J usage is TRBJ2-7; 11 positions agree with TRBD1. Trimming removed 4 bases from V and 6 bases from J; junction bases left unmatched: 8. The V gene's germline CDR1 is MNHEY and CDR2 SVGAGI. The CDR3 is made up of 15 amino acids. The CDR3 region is CASSLDPDRGREQYF. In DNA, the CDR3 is TGTGCCAGCAGTTTAGACCCGGACAGGGGGCGCGAGCAGTACTTC.

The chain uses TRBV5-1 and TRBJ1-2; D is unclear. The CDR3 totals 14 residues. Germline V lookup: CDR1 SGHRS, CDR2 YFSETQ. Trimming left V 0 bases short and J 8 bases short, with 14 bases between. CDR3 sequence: CASSLANLEGGYTF. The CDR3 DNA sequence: TGCGCCAGCAGCTTGGCCAACCTGGAGGGCGGCTACACCTTC.

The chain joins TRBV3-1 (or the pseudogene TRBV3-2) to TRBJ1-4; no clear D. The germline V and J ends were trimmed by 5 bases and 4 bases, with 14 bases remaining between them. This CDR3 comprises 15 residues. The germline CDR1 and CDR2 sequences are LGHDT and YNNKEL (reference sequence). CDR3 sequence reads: CASSGRTVYNEKLFF. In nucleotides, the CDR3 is TGTGCCAGCAGCGGGAGGACCGTTTATAATGAAAAACTGTTTTTT.

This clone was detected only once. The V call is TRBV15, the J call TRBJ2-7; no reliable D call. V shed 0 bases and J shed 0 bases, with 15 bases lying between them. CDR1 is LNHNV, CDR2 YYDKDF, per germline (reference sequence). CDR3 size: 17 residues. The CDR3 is CATSRDHLAASSYEQYF. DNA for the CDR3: TGTGCCACCAGCAGAGATCACTTGGCAGCGAGCTCCTACGAGCAGTACTTC.

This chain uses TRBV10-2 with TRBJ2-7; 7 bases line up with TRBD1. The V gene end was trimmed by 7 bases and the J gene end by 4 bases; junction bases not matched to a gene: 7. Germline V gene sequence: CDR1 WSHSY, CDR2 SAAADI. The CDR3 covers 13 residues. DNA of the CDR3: TGCGCCAGCACCCCAGGGGGTTGGTACGAGCAGTACTTC. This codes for CASTPGGWYEQYF.

The CDR3 here is CASSQTRDRFLSGANVLTF. The CDR3 bases are TGTGCCAGCAGCCAAACTAGGGACAGGTTCCTCTCTGGGGCCAACGTCCTGACTTTC. V is TRBV14 and J is TRBJ2-6; 8 bases match TRBD1. The CDR3 contains 19 residues. The J segment lost 0 bases and the V segment lost 2 bases, leaving 9 bases of the junction unmatched. CDR1 SGHDN and CDR2 FVKESK come from the germline V gene.

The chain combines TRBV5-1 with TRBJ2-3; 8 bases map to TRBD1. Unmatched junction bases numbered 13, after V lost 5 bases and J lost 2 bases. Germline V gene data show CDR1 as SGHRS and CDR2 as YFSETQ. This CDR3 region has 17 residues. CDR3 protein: CASRAASGTGTTDTQYF. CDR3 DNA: TGCGCCAGCAGGGCAGCCTCCGGGACAGGAACCACAGATACGCAGTATTTT.

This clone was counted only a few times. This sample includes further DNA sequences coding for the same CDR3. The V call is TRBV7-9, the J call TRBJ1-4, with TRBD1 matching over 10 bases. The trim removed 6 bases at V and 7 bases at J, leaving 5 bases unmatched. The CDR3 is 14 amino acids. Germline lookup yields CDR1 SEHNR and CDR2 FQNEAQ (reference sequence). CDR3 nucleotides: TGTGCCAGCAGGCGACAGGGGGCTGGTGAAAAACTGTTTTTT. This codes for CASRRQGAGEKLFF. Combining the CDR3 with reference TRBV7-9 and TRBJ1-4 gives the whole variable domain DTGVSQNPRHKITKRGQNVTFRCDPISEHNRLYWYRQTLGQGPEFLTYFQNEAQLEKSRLLSDRFSAERPKGSFSTLEIQRTEQGDSAMYLCASRRQGAGEKLFFGSGTQLSVL.